This T cell receptor (beta chain) was retrieved from a study of T cell responses to AZD1222 COVID-19 vaccine. The CDR3 has 15 residues. V was clipped by 5 bases and J by 7 bases; unmatched bases: 11. Germline V CDR1 and CDR2: SGHDN, FVKESK. Turning to this clone: Its specificity is unknown.

Broader study findings: Reports say nearly half of spike-specific TCRs go after unmutated variant regions. Among those given AZD1222, only five or six were seropositive at baseline.

Method: immunoSEQ multiplex PCR; TCRdb's copy keeps in-frame clones and lacks some. The repertoire has about 86,000 clones, roughly nine tenths of them found once; the top ten carry around 2.2%. The rearrangement links TRBV14 to TRBJ2-1; 7 bases are a match to TRBD2. The source is an adult in good health. The starting material was peripheral blood, obtained on day 0 of AZD1222 vaccination. The CDR3, as DNA: TGTGCCAGCAGCGTGGGACTAAGCTCAGGGAATGAGCAGTTCTTC. This codes for CASSVGLSSGNEQFF.